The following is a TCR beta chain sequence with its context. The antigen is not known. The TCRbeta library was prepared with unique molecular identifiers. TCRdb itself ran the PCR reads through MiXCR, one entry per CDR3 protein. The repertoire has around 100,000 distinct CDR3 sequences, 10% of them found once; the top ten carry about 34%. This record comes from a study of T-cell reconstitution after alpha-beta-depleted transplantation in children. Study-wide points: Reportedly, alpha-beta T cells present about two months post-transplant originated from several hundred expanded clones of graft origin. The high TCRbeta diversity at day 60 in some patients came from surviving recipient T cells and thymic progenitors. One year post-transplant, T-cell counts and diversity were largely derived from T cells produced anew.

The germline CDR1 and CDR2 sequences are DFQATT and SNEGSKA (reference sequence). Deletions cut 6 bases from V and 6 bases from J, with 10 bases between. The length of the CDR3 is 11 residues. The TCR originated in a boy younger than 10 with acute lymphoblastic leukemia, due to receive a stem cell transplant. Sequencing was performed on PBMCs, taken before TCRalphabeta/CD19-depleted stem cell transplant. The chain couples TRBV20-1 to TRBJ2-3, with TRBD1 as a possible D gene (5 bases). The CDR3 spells CSAEKGDTQYF. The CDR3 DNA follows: TGCAGTGCAGAAAAGGGGGATACGCAGTATTTT.